The 15 T cell receptor beta chains below all came from one sample that was sequenced in a study of human CD8 memory T cell subsets. Libraries for TCR beta were constructed using UMI-labeled 5' RACE. TCRdb reanalyzed the 5' RACE reads, giving one entry per CDR3 protein sequence and no DNA. Its clone listing holds more than 9,000 distinct CDR3 sequences. Sample: CD8+ stem-like memory T cells (TSCM and TCM) sorted from PBMCs. Subset here: stem-like memory CD8 T cells (TSTEM), CCR7+ PD-1- TIGIT-. The receptor source for this set is a human donor in good health.

J is TRBJ2-1 and V is TRBV5-1; the TCRdb D gene call, TRBD2, has no DNA to confirm it. Per the germline V gene, CDR1 is SGHRS and CDR2 is YFSETQ. The CDR3 length is 13 residues. The CDR3 sequence is CASSWGRANEQFF.

CDR3 in amino acids: CSASRYRDRDETQYF. V is TRBV20-1 and J is TRBJ2-5; TCRdb selects TRBD1, and the lack of DNA leaves this call unchecked. The CDR3 is 15 residues long. The germline V gene has CDR1 DFQATT and CDR2 SNEGSKA (reference sequence).

V usage is TRBV6-4 and J usage is TRBJ2-3; with no DNA, the TCRdb D assignment of TRBD1 cannot be verified. Germline CDR1 and CDR2: MRHNA and SNTAGT. The CDR3 runs 16 residues. CDR3 protein: CASSDSPDRGTDTQYF.

The chain is built from TRBV12-3 or TRBV12-4 and TRBJ2-3; as DNA is missing, the TRBD2 call by TCRdb cannot be tested. The CDR3 has 15 amino acids. The CDR3 loop reads CASTYGTSGTDTQYF.

V gene TRBV3-1 combines with J gene TRBJ1-2; checking the TCRdb D call of TRBD1 is not possible without DNA. Germline values: CDR1 LGHDT, CDR2 YNNKEL (reference sequence). The CDR3 totals 18 residues. The CDR3 here is CASSQFPFGTSSNYGYTF.

The V and J genes are TRBV7-2 and TRBJ1-6; TCRdb gives TRBD1 as the D gene, but with no DNA this cannot be confirmed. Germline V gives CDR1 SGHTA, CDR2 FQGNSA. The CDR3 is made up of 15 amino acids. The CDR3 loop reads CASSRWGEVDSPLHF.

V usage is TRBV7-9 and J usage is TRBJ2-5; TCRdb indicates TRBD1, and absent DNA this call remains unverified. CDR3 length equals 15 residues. Germline CDR1 reads SEHNR; CDR2 reads FQNEAQ (reference sequence). CDR3 amino acids: CASSPADRSGETQYF.

The V and J genes are TRBV12-3 or TRBV12-4 and TRBJ2-1; TCRdb's D call of TRBD1 is untestable without DNA. This CDR3 has 14 amino acids. The CDR3 region is CASSPPGSGNEQFF.

The V and J genes are TRBV29-1 and TRBJ1-2. The CDR3 is made up of 11 amino acids. The germline gives CDR1 SQVTM, CDR2 ANQGSEA. The CDR3 sequence: CSVEEPVSYTF.

The V gene is TRBV6-4, the J gene TRBJ2-2. The CDR3 spans 14 residues. Germline CDR1 and CDR2: MRHNA and SNTAGT. The CDR3 is CASSDSSPGGELFF.

The gene calls are TRBV4-2 and TRBJ2-7. Germline loops: CDR1 LGHNA, CDR2 YNFKEQ. The CDR3 has 14 amino acids. CDR3 sequence: CASSQERTDYEQYF.

The chain's CDR3 is CASSLGSAAPNEQFF. The V gene is TRBV5-6, the J gene TRBJ2-1; checking the TCRdb D call of TRBD1 is not possible without DNA. Germline assignment: CDR1 SGHDT and CDR2 YYEEEE. The CDR3 spans 15 residues.

This clonotype counts as large by frequency. The gene calls are TRBV6-8 and TRBJ2-3; TCRdb gives TRBD1 as the D gene, but with no DNA this cannot be confirmed. This CDR3 is built from 16 residues. From germline, CDR1 is MNHGY and CDR2 SAAAGT. The CDR3 region is CASSYNRYPSTDTQYF.

The chain recombines TRBV21-1 with TRBJ1-5; no DNA is available, so the TRBD1 call from TCRdb remains unchecked. TRBV21-1 counts as a pseudogene. This CDR3 spans 13 amino acids. The CDR3 here is CASRTGYNQPQHF.

The chain couples TRBV6-2 or TRBV6-3 to TRBJ2-2. Germline V CDR1 and CDR2: MNHEY, SVGEGT. CDR3 length equals 13 residues. The CDR3 here is CASSYAVTGELFF.